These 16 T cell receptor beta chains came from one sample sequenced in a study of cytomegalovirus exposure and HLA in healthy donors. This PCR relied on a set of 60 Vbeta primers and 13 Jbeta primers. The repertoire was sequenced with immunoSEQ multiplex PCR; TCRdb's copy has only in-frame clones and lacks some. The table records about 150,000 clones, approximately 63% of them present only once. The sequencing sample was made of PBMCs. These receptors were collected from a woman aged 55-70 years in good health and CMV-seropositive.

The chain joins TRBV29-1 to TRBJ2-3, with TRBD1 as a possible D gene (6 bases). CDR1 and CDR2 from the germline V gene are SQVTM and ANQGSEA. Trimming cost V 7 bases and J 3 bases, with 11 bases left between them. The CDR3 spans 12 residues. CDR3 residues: CSDWTVTDTQYF. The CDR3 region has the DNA TGCAGCGATTGGACAGTGACAGATACGCAGTATTTT.

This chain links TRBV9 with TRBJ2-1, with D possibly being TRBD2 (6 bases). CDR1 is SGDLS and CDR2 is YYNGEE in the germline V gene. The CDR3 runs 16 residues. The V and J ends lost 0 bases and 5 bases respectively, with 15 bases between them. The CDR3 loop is CASSVGTTPNDNEQFF. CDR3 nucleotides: TGTGCCAGCAGCGTAGGGACTACCCCGAACGACAATGAGCAGTTCTTC.

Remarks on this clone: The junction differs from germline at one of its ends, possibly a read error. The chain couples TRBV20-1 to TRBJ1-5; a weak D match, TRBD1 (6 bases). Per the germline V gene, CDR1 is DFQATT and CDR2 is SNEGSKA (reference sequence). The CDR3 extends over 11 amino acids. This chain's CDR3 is CSAGDNEPQHF. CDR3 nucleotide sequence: TGCAGTGCGGGGGACAATGAGCCCCAGCATTTT.

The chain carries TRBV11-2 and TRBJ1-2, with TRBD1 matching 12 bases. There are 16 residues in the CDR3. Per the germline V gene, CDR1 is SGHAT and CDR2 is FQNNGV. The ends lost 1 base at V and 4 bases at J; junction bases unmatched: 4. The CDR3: CASSLGPGQGAYGYTF. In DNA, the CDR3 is TGTGCCAGCAGCTTAGGTCCGGGACAGGGGGCCTATGGCTACACCTTC. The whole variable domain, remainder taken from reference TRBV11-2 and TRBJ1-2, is EAGVAQSPRYKIIEKRQSVAFWCNPISGHATLYWYQQILGQGPKLLIQFQNNGVVDDSQLPKDRFSAERLKGVDSTLKIQPAKLEDSAVYLCASSLGPGQGAYGYTFGSGTRLTVV.

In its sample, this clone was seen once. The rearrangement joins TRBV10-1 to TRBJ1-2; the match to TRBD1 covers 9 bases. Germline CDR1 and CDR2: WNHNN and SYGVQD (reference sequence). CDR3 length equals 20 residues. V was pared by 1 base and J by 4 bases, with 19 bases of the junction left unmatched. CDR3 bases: TGCGCCAGCAGTGAGTACCGCCTAGAGGGTGGGACAGGGTTTGGCTATGGCTACACCTTC. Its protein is CASSEYRLEGGTGFGYGYTF.

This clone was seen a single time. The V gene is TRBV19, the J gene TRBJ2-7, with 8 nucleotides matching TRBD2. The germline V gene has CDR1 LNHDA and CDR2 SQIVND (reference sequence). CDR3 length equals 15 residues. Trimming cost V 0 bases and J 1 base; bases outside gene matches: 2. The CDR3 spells CASSIEGGGSYEQYF. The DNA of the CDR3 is TGTGCCAGTAGTATAGAGGGCGGGGGGTCCTACGAGCAGTACTTC. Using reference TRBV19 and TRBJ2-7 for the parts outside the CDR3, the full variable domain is DGGITQSPKYLFRKEGQNVTLSCEQNLNHDAMYWYRQDPGQGLRLIYYSQIVNDFQKGDIAEGYSVSREKKESFPLTVTSAQKNPTAFYLCASSIEGGGSYEQYFGPGTRLTVT.

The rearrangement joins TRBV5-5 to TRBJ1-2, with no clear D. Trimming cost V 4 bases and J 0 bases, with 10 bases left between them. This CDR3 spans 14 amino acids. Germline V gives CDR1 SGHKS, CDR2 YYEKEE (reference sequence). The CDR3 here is CASSREPANYGYTF. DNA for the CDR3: TGTGCCAGCAGCCGGGAACCCGCTAACTATGGCTACACCTTC.

CDR3 amino acids: CASSEPGSMVDTQYF. CDR3 nucleotides: TGTGCCAGCAGTGAACCCGGGTCTATGGTAGATACGCAGTATTTT. The chain uses TRBV2 and TRBJ2-3; D ambiguous. The CDR3 is made up of 15 amino acids. Trimming took off 2 bases at V and 5 bases at J, with 14 bases between the two ends. The germline V gene has CDR1 SNHLY and CDR2 FYNNEI. The full variable domain, with the rest looked up from reference TRBV2 and TRBJ2-3, is EPEVTQTPSHQVTQMGQEVILRCVPISNHLYFYWYRQILGQKVEFLVSFYNNEISEKSEIFDDQFSVERPDGSNFTLKIRSTKLEDSAMYFCASSEPGSMVDTQYFGPGTRLTVL.

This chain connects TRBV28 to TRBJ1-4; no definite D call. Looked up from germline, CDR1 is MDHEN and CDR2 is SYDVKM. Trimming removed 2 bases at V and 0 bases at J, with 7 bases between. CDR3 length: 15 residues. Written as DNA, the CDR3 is TGTGCCAGCAGTTTAATCGTTGCAACTAATGAAAAACTGTTTTTT. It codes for CASSLIVATNEKLFF.

The CDR3 nucleotides are TGCGCCAGCAGTGAGTCGAGGGAGGGCCGGTACAATGAGCAGTTCTTC. Translation gives CASSESREGRYNEQFF. The J gene is TRBJ2-1, the V gene TRBV10-1; 7 bases agree with TRBD2. The ends lost 0 bases at V and 4 bases at J; junction bases unmatched: 6. The germline CDR1 and CDR2 sequences are WNHNN and SYGVQD (reference sequence). The CDR3 sequence is 16 residues long.

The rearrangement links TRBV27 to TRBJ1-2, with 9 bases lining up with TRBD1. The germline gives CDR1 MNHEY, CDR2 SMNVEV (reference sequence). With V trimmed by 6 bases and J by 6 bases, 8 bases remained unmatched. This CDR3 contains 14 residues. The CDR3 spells CASREWGQGDGYTF. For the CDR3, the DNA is TGTGCCAGCAGGGAATGGGGACAGGGAGATGGCTACACCTTC.

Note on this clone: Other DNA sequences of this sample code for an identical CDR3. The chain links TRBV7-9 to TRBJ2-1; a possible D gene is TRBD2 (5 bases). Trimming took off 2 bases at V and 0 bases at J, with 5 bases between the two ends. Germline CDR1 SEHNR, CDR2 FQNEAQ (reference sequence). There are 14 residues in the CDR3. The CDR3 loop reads CASSLTSSYNEQFF. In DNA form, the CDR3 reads TGTGCCAGCAGCTTAACTAGCTCCTACAATGAGCAGTTCTTC.

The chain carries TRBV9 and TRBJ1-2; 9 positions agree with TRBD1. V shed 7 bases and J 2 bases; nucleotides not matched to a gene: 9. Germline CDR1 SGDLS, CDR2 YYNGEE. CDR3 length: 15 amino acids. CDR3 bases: TGTGCCAGCGCACCGGGACAGGGAGTGAACTATGGCTACACCTTC. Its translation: CASAPGQGVNYGYTF.

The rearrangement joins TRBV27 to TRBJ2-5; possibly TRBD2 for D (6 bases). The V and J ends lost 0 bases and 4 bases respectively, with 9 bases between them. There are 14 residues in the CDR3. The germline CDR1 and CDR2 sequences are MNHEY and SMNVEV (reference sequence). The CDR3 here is CASSLSMGGETQYF. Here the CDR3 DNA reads TGTGCCAGCAGTTTATCGATGGGGGGAGAGACCCAGTACTTC.

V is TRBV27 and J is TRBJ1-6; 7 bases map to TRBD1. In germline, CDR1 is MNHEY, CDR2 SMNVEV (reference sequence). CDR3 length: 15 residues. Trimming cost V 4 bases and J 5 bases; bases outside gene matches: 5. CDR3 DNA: TGTGCCAGCAGTTCGGGACAGCTTAATAATTCACCCCTCCACTTT. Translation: CASSSGQLNNSPLHF.

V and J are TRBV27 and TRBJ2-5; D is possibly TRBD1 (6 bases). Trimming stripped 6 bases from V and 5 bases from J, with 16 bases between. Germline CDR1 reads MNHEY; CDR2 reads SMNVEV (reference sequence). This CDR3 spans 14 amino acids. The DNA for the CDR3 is TGTGCCAGCAGGAAACTCGGACAGCGGGAGACCCAGTACTTC. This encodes CASRKLGQRETQYF.